The 7 T cell receptor beta chains presented below share a single source sample, sequenced in a study of cytomegalovirus exposure and HLA in healthy donors. The PCR had 60 Vbeta and 13 Jbeta primers. Libraries were prepared by immunoSEQ multiplex PCR; TCRdb keeps only in-frame clonotypes and omits some of them. The sample records 60,000 to 70,000 clones, around 80% being singletons. Sample: PBMCs. These receptors all stem from a woman aged 25 to 39 in good health and CMV-seronegative.

The chain is built from TRBV5-1 and TRBJ2-5; a weak D match, TRBD2 (6 bases). The V gene's germline CDR1 is SGHRS and CDR2 YFSETQ. Trimming left V 4 bases short and J 2 bases short, with 9 bases between. This CDR3 is 13 amino acids long. The CDR3 nucleotides read TGCGCCAGCAGCCGGACTAATCAAGAGACCCAGTACTTC. This translates into CASSRTNQETQYF.

The table lists this clone with a count of one. The rearrangement uses TRBV28 and TRBJ2-7, with a tentative D call TRBD1 (5 bases). Trimming removed 8 bases from V and 3 bases from J, with 8 bases in between. The germline V gene has CDR1 MDHEN and CDR2 SYDVKM. CDR3 length: 11 residues. CDR3 nucleotide sequence: TGTGCCAGCGTTGACAGCTACGAGCAGTACTTC. Protein product: CASVDSYEQYF.

The chain is built from TRBV28 and TRBJ1-1; maybe TRBD1 (5 bases). V lost 8 bases and J lost 0, with 10 bases in between. The germline V gene encodes CDR1 MDHEN and CDR2 SYDVKM. The CDR3 is made up of 13 amino acids. CDR3 bases: TGTGCCAGCCAGGGAGGGTTGAACACTGAAGCTTTCTTT. As protein: CASQGGLNTEAFF.

The chain has TRBV10-1 and TRBJ2-2; perhaps TRBD1 as D (6 bases). CDR3 length: 15 amino acids. The ends were cut back, 5 bases at V and 0 bases at J, with 10 bases in the middle. From germline, CDR1 is WNHNN and CDR2 SYGVQD (reference sequence). CDR3 coding DNA: TGCGCCAGCAGTTCCGGGACAACGAACACCGGGGAGCTGTTTTTT. Its translation: CASSSGTTNTGELFF.

This clone turned up a few times. This sequence joins TRBV19 and TRBJ2-1; no reliable D call. Germline CDR1 reads LNHDA; CDR2 reads SQIVND (reference sequence). This CDR3 spans 14 amino acids. Trimming took off 5 bases at V and 2 bases at J, with 10 bases between the two ends. The CDR3 loop is CASSLQITYNEQFF. The CDR3 coding sequence is TGTGCCAGTAGTTTACAAATTACCTACAATGAGCAGTTCTTC.

The chain has TRBV5-4 and TRBJ1-1, with TRBD1 matching over 9 bases. This CDR3 region has 14 residues. V lost 2 bases to trimming and J lost 3 bases; unmatched junction nucleotides: 2. Germline lookup yields CDR1 SGHNT and CDR2 YYREEE (reference sequence). DNA for the CDR3: TGTGCCAGCAGCTTAGGACAGGGGCACACTGAAGCTTTCTTT. It is translated as CASSLGQGHTEAFF. Together with reference TRBV5-4 and TRBJ1-1, the CDR3 gives the full variable domain: ETGVTQSPTHLIKTRGQQVTLRCSSQSGHNTVSWYQQALGQGPQFIFQYYREEENGRGNFPPRFSGLQFPNYSSELNVNALELDDSALYLCASSLGQGHTEAFFGQGTRLTVV.

This chain connects TRBV6-5 to TRBJ1-4; 9 bases align to TRBD1. The CDR3 runs to 15 residues. V lost 5 bases and J lost 7; bases outside the gene matches: 8. Looked up from germline, CDR1 is MNHEY and CDR2 is SVGAGI. The CDR3 here is CASSATGGGGEKLFF. The CDR3 region has the DNA TGTGCCAGCAGTGCAACAGGGGGCGGGGGTGAAAAACTGTTTTTT.